The subject of this entry is one T cell receptor (beta chain). This CDR3 spans 13 amino acids. With 8 bases clipped from V and 10 bases from J, the junction kept 14 bases outside the gene matches. Germline V gene sequence: CDR1 DFQATT, CDR2 SNEGSKA (reference sequence). This specimen comes from a study of blood T cells in healthy people across ages. Sample-barcoded 5' priming and a J-beta primer mix drove a second PCR of roughly 6 to 12 cycles. MiXCR, applied by TCRdb to the 5' RACE reads, yields one record per CDR3 protein. The data show about 730,000 distinct CDR3 sequences, around 46% seen once. Sequencing was performed on blood. The chain employs TRBV20-1 and TRBJ2-1, with TRBD2 matching over 7 bases. The receptor was derived from a woman aged 55-69 years in good health. CDR3 nucleotide sequence: TGCAGTACTCCGGGGACTACCTCCTACGAGCAGTTCTTC. Its protein product is CSTPGTTSYEQFF.